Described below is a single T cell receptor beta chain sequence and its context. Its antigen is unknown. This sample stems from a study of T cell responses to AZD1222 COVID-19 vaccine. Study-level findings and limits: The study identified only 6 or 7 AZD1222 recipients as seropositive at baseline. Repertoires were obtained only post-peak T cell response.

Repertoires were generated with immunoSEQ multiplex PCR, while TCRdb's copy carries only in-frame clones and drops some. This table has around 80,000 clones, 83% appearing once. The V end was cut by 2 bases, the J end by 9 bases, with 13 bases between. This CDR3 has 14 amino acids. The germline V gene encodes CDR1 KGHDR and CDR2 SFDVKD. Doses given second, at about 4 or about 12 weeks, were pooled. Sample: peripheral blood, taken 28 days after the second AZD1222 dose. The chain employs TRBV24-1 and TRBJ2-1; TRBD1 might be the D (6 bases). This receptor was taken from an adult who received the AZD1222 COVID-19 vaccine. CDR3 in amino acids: CATSDSTRGGEQFF. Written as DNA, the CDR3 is TGTGCCACCAGTGATTCAACTAGAGGGGGTGAGCAGTTCTTC.